These 2 T cell receptor beta chains were sequenced from one sample in a study of graft-versus-host responses after intestinal transplantation. The data were produced by immunoSEQ multiplex PCR, yet TCRdb's version contains in-frame clones alone and is incomplete. This table holds about 25,000 clones, 85% to 95% found once. This material consisted of PBMCs, taken 18 days after transplant. These receptors all come from a human patient who received an intestinal transplant, so some T cells may come from the graft donor.

This clone occurred a few times. The gene calls are TRBV7-7 and TRBJ2-5; 11 positions match TRBD2. This CDR3 has 15 residues. Per the germline V gene, CDR1 is SSHAT and CDR2 is FNYEAQ (reference sequence). Germline trimming cut 4 bases from V and 0 bases from J; bases unmatched to any gene: 1. CDR3 DNA sequence: TGTGCCAGCAGCTCGACTAGCGGGGACCAAGAGACCCAGTACTTC. It specifies CASSSTSGDQETQYF.

The rearrangement joins TRBV5-1 to TRBJ2-1, with 11 bases fitting TRBD1. Germline assignment: CDR1 SGHRS and CDR2 YFSETQ. The CDR3 covers 13 residues. V lost 10 bases, J lost 8 bases, and 8 bases stayed unmatched. The CDR3 here is CAVRDRGLDEQFF. CDR3 bases: TGCGCCGTCCGGGACAGGGGGTTAGATGAGCAGTTCTTC. The full variable domain, rest sourced from reference TRBV5-1 and TRBJ2-1, is KAGVTQTPRYLIKTRGQQVTLSCSPISGHRSVSWYQQTPGQGLQFLFEYFSETQRNKGNFPGRFSGRQFSNSRSEMNVSTLELGDSALYLCAVRDRGLDEQFFGPGTRLTVL.